In its sample, the clone carrying this TCR beta chain was seen a few times. No antigen is known for it. This specimen belongs to a study of beta chain features in type 1 diabetes. Study-level background: Analysis included 95 million to 140 million sorted cells drawn from all samples.

Expressed TCRB transcripts were sequenced, since all the RNA that had been isolated was reverse transcribed. Assay used: immunoSEQ multiplex PCR; TCRdb lists only in-frame clones, some missing. The repertoire has some 160,000 clones, approximately 8.8% of them found once; the top ten carry 0.65% to 0.9%. Trimming at V came to 7 bases and at J to 4 bases, leaving 6 bases not matched to a gene. Germline-derived CDR1 and CDR2 are SGHDT and YYEEEE. This CDR3 contains 14 residues. Findings and limits, study-wide: Any PCR bias toward short templates would affect both groups alike. People with Type 1 diabetes carried modestly yet significantly shorter TCRB CDR3s in all four CD4+ subsets.

Cell sorting via CD45RO/CCR7/CD25/CD127/CD95/CD27 was performed to obtain CD4+ naive, central memory, regulatory and stem cell-like memory cells. The chain has TRBV5-6 and TRBJ2-7, with 12 bases aligning to TRBD1. This clonotype originated in a woman in her 30s with type 1 diabetes. Sequencing input: central memory CD4+ T cells from blood. In DNA, the CDR3 is TGTGCCAGCGCAGGGACAGGGGGCGGGTACGAGCAGTACTTC. Its translation: CASAGTGGGYEQYF. The entire variable domain, with the rest obtained from reference TRBV5-6 and TRBJ2-7, is as follows: DAGVTQSPTHLIKTRGQQVTLRCSPKSGHDTVSWYQQALGQGPQFIFQYYEEEERQRGNFPDRFSGHQFPNYSSELNVNALLLGDSALYLCASAGTGGGYEQYFGPGTRLTVT.